Included here is one TCR beta chain sequence, with context. These data originate in a study of blood T cell repertoires in COVID-19. Trimming took off 3 bases at V and 4 bases at J, with 15 bases between the two ends. CDR1 is LNHDA and CDR2 is SQIVND in the germline V gene (reference sequence). The CDR3 length is 15 residues. Per the original data handling: Using reference gene primer amplification, nucleated cell counts were estimated. Assay used: immunoSEQ multiplex PCR; TCRdb lists only in-frame clones, some missing. The V and J calls and clone size are taken from that table; D and trimming were inferred from the DNA. The table includes around 140,000 clones, around 84% detected once.

The specimen sequenced was peripheral blood. The sequence came from a man aged 55 to 69 with active or convalescent COVID-19. V and J are TRBV19 and TRBJ1-2; D remains unclear. CDR3 coding DNA: TGTGCCAGTAGTATTTACAGTGCTCTTGGCTATGGCTACACCTTC. Protein sequence: CASSIYSALGYGYTF.